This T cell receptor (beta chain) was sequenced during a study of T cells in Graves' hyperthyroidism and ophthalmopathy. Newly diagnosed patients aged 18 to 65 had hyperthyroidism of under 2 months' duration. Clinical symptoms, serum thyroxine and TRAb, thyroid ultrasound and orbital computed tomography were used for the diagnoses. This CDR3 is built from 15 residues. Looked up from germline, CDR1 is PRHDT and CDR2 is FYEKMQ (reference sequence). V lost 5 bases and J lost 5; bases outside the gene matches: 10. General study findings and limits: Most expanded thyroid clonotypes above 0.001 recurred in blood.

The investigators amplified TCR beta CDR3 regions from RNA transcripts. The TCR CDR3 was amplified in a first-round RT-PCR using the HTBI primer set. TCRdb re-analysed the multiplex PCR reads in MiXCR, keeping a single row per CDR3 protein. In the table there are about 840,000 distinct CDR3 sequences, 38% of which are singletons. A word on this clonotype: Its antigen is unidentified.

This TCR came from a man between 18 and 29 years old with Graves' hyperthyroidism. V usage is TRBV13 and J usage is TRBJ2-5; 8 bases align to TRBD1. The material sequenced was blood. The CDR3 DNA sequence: TGTGCCAGCAGCCTCAGGGGGCGATGGGGGGAGACCCAGTACTTC. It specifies CASSLRGRWGETQYF.